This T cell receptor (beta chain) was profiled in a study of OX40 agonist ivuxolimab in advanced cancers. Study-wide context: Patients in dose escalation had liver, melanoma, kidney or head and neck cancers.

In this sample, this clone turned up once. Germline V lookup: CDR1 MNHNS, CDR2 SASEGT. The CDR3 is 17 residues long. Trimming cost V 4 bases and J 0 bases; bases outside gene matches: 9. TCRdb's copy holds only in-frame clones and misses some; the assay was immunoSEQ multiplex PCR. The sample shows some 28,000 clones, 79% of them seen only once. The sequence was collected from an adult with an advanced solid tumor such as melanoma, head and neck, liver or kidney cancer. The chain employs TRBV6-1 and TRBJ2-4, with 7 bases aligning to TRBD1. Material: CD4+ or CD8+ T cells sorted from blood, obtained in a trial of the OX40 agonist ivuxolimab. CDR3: CASSVPGQLLAKNIQYF. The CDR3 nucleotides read TGTGCCAGCAGTGTGCCGGGACAGCTTCTAGCCAAAAACATTCAGTACTTC.